What follows are 10 T cell receptor beta chains derived from one specimen sequenced in a study of T cell responses to AZD1222 COVID-19 vaccine. Libraries were prepared by immunoSEQ multiplex PCR; TCRdb keeps only in-frame clonotypes and omits some of them. The table shows fewer than 150,000 clones, with under 95% occurring only once. The source material was peripheral blood, sampled on day 0 of AZD1222 vaccination. The receptors stem from an adult in good health.

The rearrangement joins TRBV4-1 to TRBJ1-2, with D hard to call. Per germline, CDR1 MGHRA and CDR2 YSYEKL. The V gene lost 2 bases and the J gene lost 0 bases, with 4 bases spanning the gap. This CDR3 is 13 amino acids long. This CDR3 reads CASSQSANYGYTF. Written as DNA, the CDR3 is TGCGCCAGCAGCCAAAGTGCTAACTATGGCTACACCTTC.

The chain has TRBV3-1 (or the pseudogene TRBV3-2) and TRBJ1-3; weak D call: TRBD1 (5 bases). Deletions cut 4 bases from V and 4 bases from J, with 17 bases between. The CDR3 length is 16 residues. Germline-derived CDR1 and CDR2 are LGHDT and YNNKEL (reference sequence). CDR3 loop: CASSLFGTGSGNTIYF. In nucleotides, the CDR3 is TGTGCCAGCAGCCTTTTCGGAACAGGCTCAGGAAACACCATATATTTT.

V usage is TRBV7-6 and J usage is TRBJ2-1; 10 bases match TRBD2. V shed 5 bases and J 7 bases; nucleotides not matched to a gene: 8. This CDR3 comprises 15 residues. The germline gives CDR1 SGHVS, CDR2 FNYEAQ. The CDR3 DNA reads TGTGCCAGCAGCCGAGAACTAGCGGGATCTAATGAGCAGTTCTTC. It specifies CASSRELAGSNEQFF.

The rearrangement joins TRBV19 to TRBJ1-1, with a weak D call TRBD1 (5 bases). This CDR3 comprises 13 residues. V lost 5 bases to trimming and J lost 6 bases, with 13 bases between them. The V gene's germline CDR1 is LNHDA and CDR2 SQIVND (reference sequence). Here the CDR3 reads CASSQGGNAEAFF. CDR3 in DNA: TGTGCCAGTAGTCAGGGCGGAAACGCTGAAGCTTTCTTT.

This rearrangement joins TRBV27 to TRBJ1-2; 8 bases fit TRBD1. Germline CDR1 reads MNHEY; CDR2 reads SMNVEV (reference sequence). V lost 5 bases and J lost 6; bases outside the gene matches: 11. The CDR3 loop spans 15 amino acids. CDR3 in amino acids: CASSLARGQWDGYTF. In DNA form, the CDR3 reads TGTGCCAGCAGTCTTGCCAGGGGGCAGTGGGATGGCTACACCTTC.

The DNA of the CDR3 is TGTGCCTGGAGTGACGAAAGGGTCTCTGGAAACACCATATATTTT. This gives the protein CAWSDERVSGNTIYF. This rearrangement joins TRBV30 to TRBJ1-3, with unresolved D. Trimming took off 1 base at V and 0 bases at J, with 10 bases between the two ends. Germline V gene sequence: CDR1 GTSNPN, CDR2 SVGIG (reference sequence). This CDR3 has 15 residues.

This chain links TRBV5-1 with TRBJ1-2; D possibly corresponds to TRBD1 (6 bases). Trimming cost V 0 bases and J 5 bases, with 14 bases left between them. Germline lookup yields CDR1 SGHRS and CDR2 YFSETQ. The CDR3 length is 15 residues. The CDR3 DNA is TGCGCCAGCAGCTTGGTTCTGGACAGCAGTTATGGCTACACCTTC. This codes for CASSLVLDSSYGYTF.

The chain is built from TRBV9 and TRBJ1-1, with 10 bases aligning to TRBD1. V lost 3 bases and J lost 11; bases outside the gene matches: 7. This CDR3 has 13 amino acids. Germline assignment: CDR1 SGDLS and CDR2 YYNGEE. CDR3 residues: CASSGGQGNQAFF. DNA of the CDR3: TGTGCCAGCAGCGGGGGACAGGGGAATCAGGCTTTCTTT.

The V call is TRBV18, the J call TRBJ1-2; weak D call: TRBD1 (5 bases). Germline V gene lookup returns CDR1 KGHSH and CDR2 LQKENI. This CDR3 contains 13 residues. V lost 5 bases and J 5 bases, leaving 12 bases between the germline ends. The CDR3 loop is CASSRNEGYGYTF. Here the CDR3 DNA reads TGTGCCAGCTCAAGAAATGAGGGGTATGGCTACACCTTC.

The V and J genes are TRBV18 and TRBJ2-7; 9 bases map to TRBD1. Germline lookup yields CDR1 KGHSH and CDR2 LQKENI. The CDR3 spans 14 residues. The junction had 2 bases not matched to a gene; V was cut back by 3 bases and J by 2 bases. The CDR3 DNA sequence: TGTGCCAGCTCACCGTACAGGGGGCCCTACGAGCAGTACTTC. This codes for CASSPYRGPYEQYF. Based on the CDR3 plus reference TRBV18 and TRBJ2-7, the full variable domain is NAGVMQNPRHLVRRRGQEARLRCSPMKGHSHVYWYRQLPEEGLKFMVYLQKENIIDESGMPKERFSAEFPKEGPSILRIQQVVRGDSAAYFCASSPYRGPYEQYFGPGTRLTVT.